The clone carrying this T cell receptor beta chain was recorded a few times. Sequencing relied on a cDNA template that was reverse transcribed from extracted RNA. The data were produced by immunoSEQ multiplex PCR, yet TCRdb's version contains in-frame clones alone and is incomplete. The sample contains roughly 100,000 clones, around 60% of which appear only once. The data stem from a study of CD8+ T cells in alopecia areata. Study-wide context: Scoring treated patients' severity relied on the percentage of scalp area affected.

The treatment denotes: oral pan-JAK inhibitor, 5-10 mg twice daily. The CDR3 covers 15 residues. The J segment lost 2 bases and the V segment lost 3 bases, leaving 6 bases of the junction unmatched. Germline loops: CDR1 SEHNR, CDR2 FQNEAQ (reference sequence). This TCR was sampled from a human donor with alopecia areata. The sequencing here drew on CD8+ T cells sorted from blood, taken between weeks 55 and 70, from a patient treated with tofacitinib. J is TRBJ2-5 and V is TRBV7-9; 7 nucleotides match TRBD1. The CDR3, as DNA: TGTGCCAGCAGCTTGCCGGCAGGGGGACAAGAGACCCAGTACTTC. Translated, it gives CASSLPAGGQETQYF.